This TCR beta chain came from a study of human T cells and chemical hapten exposure. CDR3 size: 14 residues. The germline CDR1 and CDR2 sequences are LGHNA and YSLEER. Trimming left V 6 bases short and J 6 bases short, with 14 bases between. The time point: patch test 1, 2 weeks after DPC sensitization. Documented treatment: therapeutic diphenylcyclopropenone sensitization with weekly scalp DPC. TCRdb called the RACE reads again in MiXCR, with one record for every CDR3 protein. The sample consists of 120,000 or so distinct CDR3 sequences, around 13% of them appearing once. The material sequenced was whole blood, taken in connection with sensitization to the hapten diphenylcyclopropenone (DPC). This sequence was found in a man aged 18 to 29 with alopecia areata. Some clones in this sample may be carry-over from other donors' samples. The V and J genes are TRBV4-3 and TRBJ2-2; TRBD2 might be the D (6 bases). The CDR3 sequence is CASSSEGLAGELFF. In nucleotides, the CDR3 is TGCGCCAGCAGTTCGGAGGGTTTAGCCGGGGAGCTGTTTTTT.